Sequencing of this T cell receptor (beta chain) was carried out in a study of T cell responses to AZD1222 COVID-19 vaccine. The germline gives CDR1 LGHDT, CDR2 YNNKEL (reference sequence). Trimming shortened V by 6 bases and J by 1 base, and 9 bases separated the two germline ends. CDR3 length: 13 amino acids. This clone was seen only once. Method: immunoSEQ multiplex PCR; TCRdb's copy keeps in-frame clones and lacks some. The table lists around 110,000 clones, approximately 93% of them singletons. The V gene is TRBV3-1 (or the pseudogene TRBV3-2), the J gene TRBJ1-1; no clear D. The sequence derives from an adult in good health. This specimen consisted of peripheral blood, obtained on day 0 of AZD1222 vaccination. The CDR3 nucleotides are TGTGCCAGCAGATGGACGGGGAACACTGAAGCTTTCTTT. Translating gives CASRWTGNTEAFF.